One and the same sample provided the 9 T cell receptor beta chains below, sequenced in a study of tumour-infiltrating T cells in Burkitt lymphoma. Sequenced by immunoSEQ multiplex PCR; TCRdb stores in-frame clones only, minus some. The sample has 4,000 to 5,000 clones, 16% seen once. Sequenced input: tumor tissue. The receptors were sampled from a human donor with diffuse large B-cell lymphoma. Some clones in this sample may be carry-over from other donors' samples.

This clone showed up just a few times. The rearrangement uses TRBV28 and TRBJ1-2; D is perhaps TRBD1 (5 bases). This CDR3 contains 13 residues. V lost 9 bases and J lost 1, with 12 bases in between. Germline CDR1 and CDR2: MDHEN and SYDVKM. The CDR3 DNA reads as TGTGCCAGTCGGGACGGTTTTAACTATGGCTACACCTTC. As protein: CASRDGFNYGYTF.

The sample holds a few counts of this clone. The V and J genes are TRBV27 and TRBJ2-5; 9 positions match TRBD1. There are 14 residues in the CDR3. CDR1 is MNHEY, CDR2 SMNVEV, per germline (reference sequence). V lost 2 bases to trimming and J lost 5 bases; unmatched junction nucleotides: 3. DNA of the CDR3: TGTGCCAGCAGTTTACGTGGGACAGGGGAGACCCAGTACTTC. Its protein product is CASSLRGTGETQYF.

This clone was seen a few times. The rearrangement joins TRBV6-4 to TRBJ1-1; D remains unclear. Trimming cost V 3 bases and J 6 bases, with 11 bases left between them. Germline V gene sequence: CDR1 MRHNA, CDR2 SNTAGT. The CDR3 has 13 amino acids. In DNA, the CDR3 is TGTGCCAGCAGTGAATATGGCGAGGCTGAAGCTTTCTTT. As protein: CASSEYGEAEAFF.

The rearrangement joins TRBV14 to TRBJ2-7; 7 bases line up with TRBD2. CDR1 and CDR2 (germline): SGHDN, FVKESK. The length of the CDR3 is 13 residues. The ends lost 4 bases at V and 7 bases at J; junction bases unmatched: 7. CDR3 sequence reads: CASSPSGLYEQYF. The DNA of the CDR3 is TGTGCCAGCAGCCCTAGCGGTCTGTATGAGCAGTACTTC.

There are a few counts of this clone. The rearrangement uses TRBV7-6 and TRBJ2-7; 9 bases align to TRBD2. CDR1 is SGHVS and CDR2 is FNYEAQ in the germline V gene. The J segment lost 6 bases and the V segment lost 1 base, leaving 4 bases of the junction unmatched. The CDR3 totals 14 residues. In nucleotides, the CDR3 is TGTGCCAGCAGCTTAGGCGGGGGGGCTCGCGAGCAGTACTTC. Its translation: CASSLGGGAREQYF.

There are a few counts of this clone. This chain joins TRBV27 and TRBJ2-7; D uncertain. Per germline, CDR1 MNHEY and CDR2 SMNVEV (reference sequence). The CDR3 is 15 amino acids. The V gene lost 2 bases and the J gene lost 3 bases, with 14 bases spanning the gap. For the CDR3, the DNA is TGTGCCAGCAGTTTAGTCCAAGGGTGGAACTACGAGCAGTACTTC. Translated, it gives CASSLVQGWNYEQYF.

This clone was counted only a few times. The chain employs TRBV5-4 and TRBJ2-2; 16 bases map to TRBD2. The germline gives CDR1 SGHNT, CDR2 YYREEE (reference sequence). CDR3 size: 18 residues. V shed 3 bases, J shed 1 base, and the junction held 3 bases outside the gene matches. The CDR3 sequence is CASSSGTSGGVNTGELFF. The CDR3 coding sequence is TGTGCCAGCAGCTCCGGGACTAGCGGGGGGGTGAACACCGGGGAGCTGTTTTTT.

The chain combines TRBV7-2 with TRBJ2-3; no firm D call. The CDR3 runs 14 residues. The germline V gene encodes CDR1 SGHTA and CDR2 FQGNSA. V was cut by 1 base and J by 3 bases, with 8 bases left in between. CDR3 sequence reads: CASSLGPNTDTQYF. CDR3 coding DNA: TGTGCCAGCAGCTTAGGGCCTAATACAGATACGCAGTATTTT.

This chain uses TRBV5-4 with TRBJ2-3, with TRBD2 identical over 9 bases. V gave up 4 bases and J gave up 2 bases; unmatched junction bases: 8. CDR3 length: 16 residues. CDR1 is SGHNT, CDR2 YYREEE, per germline (reference sequence). CDR3 coding DNA: TGTGCCAGCAGCCGAGGGGTAGCGGGAGACACAGATACGCAGTATTTT. Translating gives CASSRGVAGDTDTQYF.